The present TCR beta chain was sequenced within a study of T cells in Graves' hyperthyroidism and ophthalmopathy. Background on the study: Peripheral blood was obtained at initial diagnosis, preceding any treatment.

Any patient presenting with uncontrolled infection, other autoimmune disease, pregnancy or lactation was left out. A 10 ml volume of fresh peripheral blood provided the PBMCs. The TCR beta CDR3 regions underwent amplification using RNA transcripts as the source. Researchers ran a first-round RT-PCR on the TCR CDR3 using the HTBI primer set. MiXCR, applied by TCRdb to the multiplex PCR reads, yields one record per CDR3 protein. This repertoire shows hundreds of thousands of distinct CDR3 sequences, 20% found once; its top ten account for approximately 48%. CDR1 is SGHRS and CDR2 is YFSETQ in the germline V gene. The V gene end was trimmed by 0 bases and the J gene end by 4 bases; junction bases not matched to a gene: 3. The CDR3 has 15 amino acids.

The sequencing sample was made of blood. This TCR derives from a man aged 35-49 years with Graves' ophthalmopathy. The V and J genes are TRBV5-1 and TRBJ2-3; TRBD2 aligns across 9 bases. The CDR3, as DNA: TGCGCCAGCAGCTTGGGTAGCGGGAGCGCAGATACGCAGTATTTT. Amino acids: CASSLGSGSADTQYF.